This is a list of T cell receptor beta chains from one sample in a study of T cells in Graves' hyperthyroidism and ophthalmopathy. TCRdb recomputed calls from the multiplex PCR reads with MiXCR, one row per CDR3 protein. The sample shows 500,000 or so distinct CDR3 sequences, more than 15% of them seen only once. The sample consisted of blood. The receptors originated from a woman in her 30s with Graves' ophthalmopathy. Each CDR3 is given with its conserved first and last residue. Each record gives: J gene, CDR3 length, clone size, V gene, D gene, CDR3 protein, CDR3 DNA. A D gene is named only where the DNA matches it firmly. The size field is filled for only some rows; it gives once, few, many or a size class.

J gene: TRBJ2-7
CDR3 length: 13
clone size: -
V gene: TRBV5-5
D gene: -
CDR3 protein: CASNSPQGNEQYF
CDR3 DNA: TGTGCCAGCAACTCCCCCCAGGGCAACGAGCAGTACTTC

J gene: TRBJ1-5
CDR3 length: 15
clone size: many
V gene: TRBV12-5
D gene: -
CDR3 protein: CASGLNVQGSQPQHF
CDR3 DNA: TGTGCTAGTGGTTTGAACGTACAGGGAAGTCAGCCCCAGCATTTT

J gene: TRBJ2-5
CDR3 length: 15
clone size: few
V gene: TRBV30
D gene: -
CDR3 protein: CAWKQGGGLKETQYF
CDR3 DNA: TGTGCCTGGAAACAGGGCGGCGGCCTAAAAGAGACCCAGTACTTC

J gene: TRBJ2-7
CDR3 length: 14
clone size: many
V gene: TRBV20-1
D gene: -
CDR3 protein: CSAPPSSGSSEQYF
CDR3 DNA: TGCAGTGCACCCCCGAGTAGTGGGTCGTCCGAGCAGTACTTC

J gene: TRBJ1-6
CDR3 length: 13
clone size: many
V gene: TRBV28
D gene: -
CDR3 protein: CASSHQGGSPLHF
CDR3 DNA: TGTGCCAGCAGTCATCAGGGAGGGTCACCCCTCCACTTT

J gene: TRBJ2-1
CDR3 length: 14
clone size: many
V gene: TRBV20-1
D gene: -
CDR3 protein: CSARTPGSYNEQFF
CDR3 DNA: TGCAGTGCTAGGACCCCGGGGTCCTACAATGAGCAGTTCTTC

J gene: TRBJ2-1
CDR3 length: 15
clone size: many
V gene: TRBV27
D gene: TRBD2
CDR3 protein: CASAAGVRDAVEQFF
CDR3 DNA: TGTGCCAGCGCCGCGGGGGTCAGGGACGCCGTTGAGCAGTTCTTC

J gene: TRBJ2-7
CDR3 length: 15
clone size: few
V gene: TRBV9
D gene: TRBD1
CDR3 protein: CASSVRQGVSYEQYF
CDR3 DNA: TGTGCCAGCAGCGTACGACAGGGGGTGTCCTACGAGCAGTACTTC

J gene: TRBJ2-5
CDR3 length: 13
clone size: -
V gene: TRBV19
D gene: -
CDR3 protein: CASSVSSQETQYF
CDR3 DNA: TGTGCCAGCTCCGTTAGCAGCCAAGAGACCCAGTACTTC

J gene: TRBJ2-1
CDR3 length: 21
clone size: many
V gene: TRBV2
D gene: TRBD2
CDR3 protein: CASSRTIPGLAGANSYNEQFF
CDR3 DNA: TGTGCCAGCAGTCGGACCATCCCGGGACTAGCGGGAGCTAACTCCTACAATGAGCAGTTCTTC

J gene: TRBJ1-2
CDR3 length: 13
clone size: many
V gene: TRBV30
D gene: -
CDR3 protein: CAWSFGPHYGYTF
CDR3 DNA: TGTGCCTGGAGTTTTGGACCACACTATGGCTACACCTTC

J gene: TRBJ1-4
CDR3 length: 14
clone size: -
V gene: TRBV6-1
D gene: -
CDR3 protein: CASSPSRARLELFF
CDR3 DNA: TGTGCCAGCAGTCCATCAAGAGCAAGACTAGAACTGTTTTTT

J gene: TRBJ1-5
CDR3 length: 14
clone size: -
V gene: TRBV28
D gene: -
CDR3 protein: CASSYAQQSQPQHF
CDR3 DNA: TGTGCCAGCAGCTATGCGCAACAGTCCCAGCCCCAGCATTTT

J gene: TRBJ2-1
CDR3 length: 15
clone size: many
V gene: TRBV7-2
D gene: -
CDR3 protein: CASQAEALAYNEQFF
CDR3 DNA: TGTGCCAGCCAAGCTGAGGCGCTAGCCTACAATGAGCAGTTCTTC

J gene: TRBJ2-7
CDR3 length: 14
clone size: -
V gene: TRBV25-1
D gene: -
CDR3 protein: CASSDSGTDYEQYF
CDR3 DNA: TGTGCCAGCAGTGATAGCGGGACAGACTACGAGCAGTACTTC

J gene: TRBJ1-1
CDR3 length: 11
clone size: -
V gene: TRBV10-2
D gene: -
CDR3 protein: CASSEPTEAFF
CDR3 DNA: TGCGCCAGCAGTGAACCCACTGAAGCTTTCTTT

J gene: TRBJ1-1
CDR3 length: 13
clone size: many
V gene: TRBV18
D gene: -
CDR3 protein: CASSPKQTTEAFF
CDR3 DNA: TGTGCCAGCTCACCAAAACAGACCACTGAAGCTTTCTTT

J gene: TRBJ2-7
CDR3 length: 14
clone size: -
V gene: TRBV12-3/TRBV12-4
D gene: -
CDR3 protein: CASSLKAGAVEQYF
CDR3 DNA: TGTGCCAGCAGTCTTAAGGCAGGGGCGGTCGAGCAGTACTTC

J gene: TRBJ2-7
CDR3 length: 11
clone size: many
V gene: TRBV12-3/TRBV12-4
D gene: -
CDR3 protein: CASRRGDEQYF
CDR3 DNA: TGTGCCAGCCGTCGGGGCGACGAGCAGTACTTC

J gene: TRBJ2-5
CDR3 length: 12
clone size: many
V gene: TRBV18
D gene: -
CDR3 protein: CASSPTSETQYF
CDR3 DNA: TGTGCCAGCTCACCAACTTCGGAGACCCAGTACTTC

J gene: TRBJ2-7
CDR3 length: 14
clone size: many
V gene: TRBV7-2
D gene: -
CDR3 protein: CASSPNEADYEQYF
CDR3 DNA: TGTGCCAGCAGCCCAAACGAGGCAGATTACGAGCAGTACTTC

J gene: TRBJ1-2
CDR3 length: 16
clone size: many
V gene: TRBV7-8
D gene: TRBD1
CDR3 protein: CASSPRTGGVNYGYTF
CDR3 DNA: TGTGCCAGCAGCCCGAGGACAGGGGGTGTTAACTATGGCTACACCTTC

J gene: TRBJ2-7
CDR3 length: 15
clone size: few
V gene: TRBV28
D gene: TRBD1
CDR3 protein: CASSETGTGSPEQYF
CDR3 DNA: TGTGCCAGCAGCGAAACCGGGACAGGGAGCCCCGAGCAGTACTTC

J gene: TRBJ2-5
CDR3 length: 16
clone size: -
V gene: TRBV4-1
D gene: -
CDR3 protein: CASSQGGVVVSETQYF
CDR3 DNA: TGCGCCAGCAGCCAAGGCGGGGTGGTAGTTTCCGAGACCCAGTACTTC

J gene: TRBJ1-1
CDR3 length: 13
clone size: few
V gene: TRBV6-2/TRBV6-3
D gene: -
CDR3 protein: CASSYDRNTEAFF
CDR3 DNA: TGTGCCAGCAGTTACGACAGGAACACTGAAGCTTTCTTT

J gene: TRBJ2-7
CDR3 length: 13
clone size: -
V gene: TRBV28
D gene: TRBD2
CDR3 protein: CASSLFGRAEQYF
CDR3 DNA: TGTGCCAGCAGTTTATTCGGGAGGGCCGAGCAGTACTTC

J gene: TRBJ2-3
CDR3 length: 16
clone size: many
V gene: TRBV29-1
D gene: TRBD1
CDR3 protein: CSVEDRGRGRTDTQYF
CDR3 DNA: TGCAGCGTTGAAGATCGCGGCAGGGGGCGCACAGATACGCAGTATTTT

J gene: TRBJ2-3
CDR3 length: 18
clone size: many
V gene: TRBV24-1
D gene: TRBD2
CDR3 protein: CATSDHQSGTSGRYTQYF
CDR3 DNA: TGTGCCACCAGTGATCATCAGTCCGGGACTAGCGGGAGGTATACGCAGTATTTT

J gene: TRBJ2-7
CDR3 length: 11
clone size: many
V gene: TRBV28
D gene: -
CDR3 protein: CASGALYEQYF
CDR3 DNA: TGTGCCAGCGGGGCGCTCTACGAGCAGTACTTC

J gene: TRBJ2-3
CDR3 length: 15
clone size: many
V gene: TRBV5-1
D gene: TRBD1
CDR3 protein: CASSLVAGGADTQYF
CDR3 DNA: TGTGCCAGCAGCTTAGTGGCAGGGGGCGCAGATACGCAGTATTTT

J gene: TRBJ2-1
CDR3 length: 17
clone size: -
V gene: TRBV7-9
D gene: -
CDR3 protein: CASSLGRTGFSYNEQFF
CDR3 DNA: TGTGCCAGCAGCTTAGGGAGGACGGGCTTCTCCTACAATGAGCAGTTCTTC

J gene: TRBJ1-2
CDR3 length: 13
clone size: many
V gene: TRBV12-3/TRBV12-4
D gene: TRBD1
CDR3 protein: CASRDRDSYGYTF
CDR3 DNA: TGTGCCAGCAGAGACCGGGACAGCTATGGCTACACCTTC

J gene: TRBJ1-2
CDR3 length: 13
clone size: -
V gene: TRBV28
D gene: TRBD1
CDR3 protein: CASRPGGYYGYTF
CDR3 DNA: TGTGCCAGCAGACCAGGGGGCTACTATGGCTACACCTTC

J gene: TRBJ2-7
CDR3 length: 17
clone size: many
V gene: TRBV5-1
D gene: -
CDR3 protein: CASSLGPGTTGSYEQYF
CDR3 DNA: TGCGCCAGCAGCTTGGGCCCCGGGACAACCGGCTCCTACGAGCAGTACTTC

J gene: TRBJ2-7
CDR3 length: 13
clone size: few
V gene: TRBV20-1
D gene: -
CDR3 protein: CSARPTSISEQYF
CDR3 DNA: TGCAGTGCTCGACCAACTAGTATTTCCGAGCAGTACTTC

J gene: TRBJ1-3
CDR3 length: 13
clone size: few
V gene: TRBV20-1
D gene: -
CDR3 protein: CSAPPAGRNTIYF
CDR3 DNA: TGCAGTGCTCCCCCCGCAGGGCGGAACACCATATATTTT

J gene: TRBJ2-3
CDR3 length: 12
clone size: -
V gene: TRBV7-9
D gene: -
CDR3 protein: CASSSYEDTQYF
CDR3 DNA: TGTGCCAGCAGCTCGTATGAAGATACGCAGTATTTT